This TCR beta chain was found in a study of T cell repertoires in cytomegalovirus infection. Across the study: As its CMV epitopes, the study selected recently identified HLA-C-restricted and well-studied HLA-B-restricted targets. An indication of both CMV infection and matching HLA type came from public TCR beta signatures. Study-wide points: Cumulative public TCR beta family frequency identified CMV carriers with the relevant HLA. What dominated the ex vivo response were HLA-C-restricted CMV-specific TCR beta clonotypes.

The CDR3 runs to 14 residues. The V segment lost 4 bases and the J segment 1 base; nucleotides outside the gene matches: 3. Germline-derived CDR1 and CDR2 are SEHNR and FQNEAQ (reference sequence). Only a few counts were recorded for this clonotype. The target antigen is unknown. TCRdb reanalysed the reads using MiXCR and keeps one entry per CDR3 protein. The table includes approximately 730,000 distinct CDR3 sequences, about 28% detected once. The sample was cultured CD8+ T cells from PBMCs, taken from culture after CMV antigen stimulation. The chain employs TRBV7-9 and TRBJ1-1, with 7 positions matching TRBD1. The receptor comes from a human donor in good health (CMV status not recorded). Some clones in this sample may be carry-over from other donors' samples. For the CDR3, the DNA is TGTGCCAGCAGCTACTGGGACAGGAACACTGAAGCTTTCTTT. This encodes CASSYWDRNTEAFF. The variable domain in full, with the rest retrieved from reference TRBV7-9 and TRBJ1-1, is DTGVSQNPRHKITKRGQNVTFRCDPISEHNRLYWYRQTLGQGPEFLTYFQNEAQLEKSRLLSDRFSAERPKGSFSTLEIQRTEQGDSAMYLCASSYWDRNTEAFFGQGTRLTVV.